A single sample gave rise to the 8 T cell receptor beta chains below, sequenced in a study of Tregs in tolerant kidney transplant recipients. The assay was immunoSEQ multiplex PCR, and TCRdb's table has in-frame clones only and misses some. The data contain tens of thousands of clones, around 83% of them singletons. Sequencing used CD4+ T cells from blood. All receptors come from a human donor in good health.

The chain is built from TRBV19 and TRBJ2-7; 9 nucleotides match TRBD1. The junction had 5 bases not matched to a gene; V was cut back by 4 bases and J by 4 bases. Looked up from germline, CDR1 is LNHDA and CDR2 is SQIVND (reference sequence). The CDR3 consists of 14 residues. CDR3: CASSTGTGLYEQYF. The CDR3 region has the DNA TGTGCCAGTAGTACCGGGACAGGGCTATACGAGCAGTACTTC.

The J gene is TRBJ2-2, the V gene TRBV7-2; no clear D gene. The germline V and J ends were trimmed by 0 bases and 5 bases, with 4 bases remaining between them. The CDR3 is made up of 13 amino acids. The germline CDR1 and CDR2 sequences are SGHTA and FQGNSA. This CDR3 reads CASSLAPTGELFF. CDR3 nucleotides: TGTGCCAGCAGCTTAGCCCCAACCGGGGAGCTGTTTTTT.

The gene calls are TRBV5-5 and TRBJ1-3, with 8 nucleotides matching TRBD1. The CDR3 length is 14 residues. In germline, CDR1 is SGHKS, CDR2 YYEKEE (reference sequence). Trimming at V came to 4 bases and at J to 3 bases, leaving 3 bases not matched to a gene. CDR3 region: CASSLDRGGNTIYF. The CDR3 DNA sequence: TGTGCCAGCAGCCTTGACAGGGGTGGAAACACCATATATTTT.

V and J are TRBV5-6 and TRBJ1-1; unclear D gene. The germline V gene encodes CDR1 SGHDT and CDR2 YYEEEE. The CDR3 spans 14 residues. The germline V and J ends were trimmed by 3 bases and 6 bases, with 15 bases remaining between them. The CDR3 spells CASSSGPLTAEAFF. As DNA, the CDR3 is TGTGCCAGCAGCTCTGGACCCCTGACCGCTGAAGCTTTCTTT.

The chain couples TRBV10-3 to TRBJ2-3; 9 bases are shared with TRBD2. The CDR3 consists of 14 residues. Germline assignment: CDR1 ENHRY and CDR2 SYGVKD. V shed 8 bases and J 5 bases; nucleotides not matched to a gene: 8. In nucleotides, the CDR3 is TGTGCCATCGGGGCGGGGGGGGCCCGAGATACGCAGTATTTT. Translating gives CAIGAGGARDTQYF.

V and J are TRBV5-1 and TRBJ1-3; possibly TRBD1 for D (5 bases). This CDR3 contains 14 residues. V dropped 5 bases and J dropped 0 bases, with 9 bases sitting between them. Germline-derived CDR1 and CDR2 are SGHRS and YFSETQ. The CDR3 sequence: CASSSTDSGNTIYF. The CDR3 coding sequence is TGCGCCAGCAGTTCGACAGACTCTGGAAACACCATATATTTT.

The V gene is TRBV5-4, the J gene TRBJ1-1; 9 nucleotides align to TRBD1. V lost 6 bases to trimming and J lost 1 base; unmatched junction nucleotides: 7. The CDR3 loop spans 15 amino acids. CDR1 and CDR2 (germline): SGHNT, YYREEE (reference sequence). The chain's CDR3 is CASTRKDRGNTEAFF. DNA for the CDR3: TGTGCCAGCACCCGAAAGGACAGGGGGAACACTGAAGCTTTCTTT.

V is TRBV29-1 and J is TRBJ2-3; D is ambiguous. This CDR3 region has 12 residues. Trimming removed 2 bases from V and 1 base from J, with 4 bases in between. Germline V gives CDR1 SQVTM, CDR2 ANQGSEA. CDR3 bases: TGCAGCGTTGAACGGGGCACAGATACGCAGTATTTT. Its protein product is CSVERGTDTQYF.